This T cell receptor beta chain appears in the sequencing data of a study of cytomegalovirus exposure and HLA in healthy donors. The study, taken as a whole, reports: V segments that were indistinguishable, TRBV6-2 and TRBV6-3 among them, were omitted from analysis.

The ends were cut back, 5 bases at V and 2 bases at J, with 14 bases in the middle. Germline lookup yields CDR1 SEHNR and CDR2 FQNEAQ (reference sequence). CDR3 size: 15 residues. PCR was performed using 60 Vbeta and 13 Jbeta primers. Authors' processing steps: Approximately 11 million shared chains were among the roughly 78 million unique TCR beta chains that a later analysis counted. TCRdb's copy holds only in-frame clones and misses some; the assay was immunoSEQ multiplex PCR. D and trimming come from the DNA, and the V and J calls and clone size come from that table. The sample holds about 200,000 clones, about 80% seen once. The donors were healthy bone marrow donors. A word on this clone: Its target is not known.

V and J are TRBV7-9 and TRBJ2-3; D unclear. This clonotype was sampled from a man aged 40-49 years in good health and CMV-seronegative. The material sequenced was PBMCs. CDR3 in DNA: TGTGCCAGCAGCGCCGACCGACGGGTCACAGATACGCAGTATTTT. Encoded protein: CASSADRRVTDTQYF.